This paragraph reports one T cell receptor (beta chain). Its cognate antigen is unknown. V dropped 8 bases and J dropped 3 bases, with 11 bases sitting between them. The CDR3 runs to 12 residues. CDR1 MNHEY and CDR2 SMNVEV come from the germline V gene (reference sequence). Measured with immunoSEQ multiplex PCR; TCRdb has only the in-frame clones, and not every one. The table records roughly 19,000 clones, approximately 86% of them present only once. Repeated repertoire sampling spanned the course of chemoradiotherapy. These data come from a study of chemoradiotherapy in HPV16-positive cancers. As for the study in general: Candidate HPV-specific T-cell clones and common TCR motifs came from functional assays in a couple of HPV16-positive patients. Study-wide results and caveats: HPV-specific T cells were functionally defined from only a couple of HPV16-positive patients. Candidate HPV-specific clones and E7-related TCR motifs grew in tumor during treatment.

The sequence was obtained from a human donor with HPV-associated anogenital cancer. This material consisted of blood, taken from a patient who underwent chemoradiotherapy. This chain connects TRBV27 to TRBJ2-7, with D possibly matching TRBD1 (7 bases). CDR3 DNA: TGTGCCAGCGGCAGGGGGGTCTACGAGCAGTACTTC. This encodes CASGRGVYEQYF.